The 30 T cell receptor beta chains below all came from one sample that was sequenced in a study of neurological immune-mediated disorders. Time point specified: technical triplicate 3. TCRdb reanalysed the 5' RACE reads using MiXCR and keeps one entry per CDR3 protein. Seen here are 45,000 or so distinct CDR3 sequences, about a fifth observed once, and the top ten hold about 4.7%. Sample: PBMCs. Source of these receptors: a man in his 60s with HTLV-1-associated myelopathy (HAM/TSP).

This clonotype was seen at least ten times. The genes are TRBV29-1 and TRBJ1-1, with 10 bases matching TRBD1. The CDR3 spans 16 residues. J gave up 7 bases and V 4 bases, and 15 bases lay outside the gene matches. Germline lookup yields CDR1 SQVTM and CDR2 ANQGSEA. CDR3 sequence reads: CSVGGQGRRINGEAFF. In DNA, the CDR3 is TGCAGCGTTGGGGGACAGGGGAGGAGGATTAACGGTGAAGCTTTCTTT.

This clonotype appeared many times. The DNA for the CDR3 is TGCAGTGCTAGACAGGGACAGGGGCAGAGCTCCTACAATGAGCAGTTCTTC. It encodes CSARQGQGQSSYNEQFF. This chain connects TRBV20-1 to TRBJ2-1; TRBD1 aligns across 10 bases. Germline V gene lookup returns CDR1 DFQATT and CDR2 SNEGSKA (reference sequence). Trimming took 2 bases from V and 0 from J; bases not matched to a gene: 7. CDR3 length: 17 residues.

This clonotype appeared many times. V gene TRBV27 combines with J gene TRBJ2-7; the match to TRBD2 covers 9 bases. V gave up 4 bases and J gave up 7 bases; unmatched junction bases: 17. This CDR3 is built from 17 residues. Germline assignment: CDR1 MNHEY and CDR2 SMNVEV (reference sequence). The CDR3 sequence is CASSSPGSEREEVEQYF. As DNA, the CDR3 is TGTGCCAGCAGTTCCCCTGGGAGTGAGCGGGAGGAAGTTGAGCAGTACTTC.

Within the sample, this clonotype is medium-sized. The gene calls are TRBV4-1 and TRBJ2-2, with D hard to call. V was pared by 4 bases and J by 2 bases, with 2 bases between. This CDR3 has 12 amino acids. From germline, CDR1 is MGHRA and CDR2 YSYEKL. The CDR3 loop reads CASSPNTGELFF. CDR3 in DNA: TGCGCCAGCAGCCCAAACACCGGGGAGCTGTTTTTT.

The chain employs TRBV5-6 and TRBJ2-7, with a tentative D call TRBD1 (6 bases). The V gene lost 4 bases and the J gene lost 2 bases, with 13 bases spanning the gap. There are 14 residues in the CDR3. CDR1 is SGHDT, CDR2 YYEEEE, per germline. CDR3 sequence: CASSATGSPYEQYF. CDR3 nucleotides: TGTGCCAGCAGCGCTACAGGGTCTCCCTACGAGCAGTACTTC.

This clonotype was counted many times. V usage is TRBV29-1 and J usage is TRBJ2-1; 10 bases are shared with TRBD2. This CDR3 is built from 15 residues. V lost 4 bases and J lost 6; bases outside the gene matches: 9. The germline V gene has CDR1 SQVTM and CDR2 ANQGSEA. DNA for the CDR3: TGCAGCGTTGGCTCTAGCGGGAGTGCCCTCAATGAGCAGTTCTTC. Its protein is CSVGSSGSALNEQFF.

This clonotype was picked up many times. V and J are TRBV9 and TRBJ2-1, with 12 bases matching TRBD2. The CDR3 spans 17 residues. Germline-derived CDR1 and CDR2 are SGDLS and YYNGEE. V dropped 4 bases and J dropped 4; count of bases not matched to a gene: 9. The CDR3 sequence is CASSSRAGTSGYNEQFF. CDR3 DNA: TGTGCCAGCAGCTCGCGTGCTGGGACTAGCGGGTACAATGAGCAGTTCTTC.

This clonotype was recorded at least ten times. This rearrangement joins TRBV12-3 or TRBV12-4 to TRBJ2-3; 7 bases line up with TRBD2. Trimming at V came to 0 bases and at J to 7 bases, leaving 13 bases not matched to a gene. This CDR3 contains 17 residues. The DNA for the CDR3 is TGTGCCAGCAGTTTAGCCGCCCAAACCAGACTAGCACATACGCAGTATTTT. Translated, it gives CASSLAAQTRLAHTQYF.

The chain couples TRBV4-1 to TRBJ2-7; D may be TRBD1 (5 bases). The germline V and J ends were trimmed by 7 bases and 5 bases, with 18 bases remaining between them. From germline, CDR1 is MGHRA and CDR2 YSYEKL. The CDR3 is 14 residues long. CDR3 amino acids: CASTPSQGDDEQYF. DNA for the CDR3: TGCGCCAGCACTCCGAGTCAGGGCGATGACGAGCAGTACTTC.

This clonotype appeared a few times. V gene TRBV25-1 combines with J gene TRBJ2-6; 8 nucleotides match TRBD1. J gave up 2 bases and V 1 base, and 7 bases lay outside the gene matches. The CDR3 spans 18 residues. Germline V gene sequence: CDR1 MGHDK, CDR2 SYGVNS. The CDR3 is CASSEFVTGVTGANVLTF. CDR3 coding DNA: TGTGCCAGCAGTGAATTCGTGACAGGGGTAACTGGGGCCAACGTCCTGACTTTC.

In its sample, this clonotype was seen many times. The J gene is TRBJ2-1, the V gene TRBV29-1, with D perhaps matching TRBD1 or TRBD2 (5 bases each). Germline loops: CDR1 SQVTM, CDR2 ANQGSEA. Trimming removed 6 bases from V and 2 bases from J, with 11 bases in between. This CDR3 is 13 amino acids long. The CDR3, as DNA: TGCAGCGTGGAGGCGACAGCCTACAATGAGCAGTTCTTC. This sequence encodes CSVEATAYNEQFF.

This clonotype was seen ten or more times. This sequence joins TRBV5-1 and TRBJ2-3; D is unclear. V lost 4 bases and J lost 6, with 15 bases in between. Germline CDR1 SGHRS, CDR2 YFSETQ. The CDR3 runs to 14 residues. The CDR3 sequence: CASSPEPNGDTQYF. The CDR3 region has the DNA TGCGCCAGCAGCCCAGAACCGAATGGGGATACGCAGTATTTT.

This clonotype has a count of ten or more. The genes are TRBV2 and TRBJ1-4, with 7 bases fitting TRBD1. CDR1 is SNHLY, CDR2 FYNNEI, per germline. This CDR3 has 15 residues. V lost 6 bases to trimming and J lost 7 bases; unmatched junction nucleotides: 11. CDR3 in DNA: TGTGCCAGCAGCCCGGGACAGCATCGGGGTGAAAAACTGTTTTTT. The encoded protein is CASSPGQHRGEKLFF.

The V and J genes are TRBV12-3 or TRBV12-4 and TRBJ1-3; no definite D call. Trimming stripped 6 bases from V and 8 bases from J, with 11 bases between. The CDR3 spans 12 residues. DNA of the CDR3: TGTGCCAGCAGAGGGTCCATAGACACCATATATTTT. Amino acid sequence: CASRGSIDTIYF.

The chain has TRBV5-1 and TRBJ2-7, with D perhaps TRBD1 or TRBD2 (6 bases each). CDR3 length: 15 residues. Looked up from germline, CDR1 is SGHRS and CDR2 is YFSETQ. Trimming took off 7 bases at V and 3 bases at J, with 20 bases between the two ends. The CDR3 DNA sequence: TGCGCCAGCGGACCTGACGGGGGCCCAAACTACGAGCAGTACTTC. Translating gives CASGPDGGPNYEQYF. Full variable domain (outside the CDR3, taken from reference TRBV5-1 and TRBJ2-7): KAGVTQTPRYLIKTRGQQVTLSCSPISGHRSVSWYQQTPGQGLQFLFEYFSETQRNKGNFPGRFSGRQFSNSRSEMNVSTLELGDSALYLCASGPDGGPNYEQYFGPGTRLTVT.

This clonotype was picked up many times. The chain couples TRBV10-3 to TRBJ2-5; no clear D. Germline V gives CDR1 ENHRY, CDR2 SYGVKD. The ends were cut back, 1 base at V and 5 bases at J, with 8 bases in the middle. The CDR3 covers 13 residues. The CDR3 nucleotides read TGTGCCATCAGTGAGTTTCGCATCGAGACCCAGTACTTC. It encodes CAISEFRIETQYF.

This clonotype has at least ten counts. V is TRBV2 and J is TRBJ2-3, with D perhaps TRBD2 (5 bases). The germline gives CDR1 SNHLY, CDR2 FYNNEI. The V end was cut by 4 bases, the J end by 3 bases, with 8 bases between. CDR3 size: 13 residues. The CDR3: CASSGLATDTQYF. The DNA for the CDR3 is TGTGCCAGCAGTGGGCTAGCTACAGATACGCAGTATTTT.

The V and J genes are TRBV6-2 or TRBV6-3 and TRBJ1-5; D uncertain. V was clipped by 3 bases and J by 10 bases, with 13 bases between them. CDR3 length: 13 residues. CDR1 and CDR2 from the germline V gene are MNHEY and SVGEGT. The CDR3 loop is CASSYQTREPQHF. For the CDR3, the DNA is TGTGCCAGCAGTTATCAGACGCGGGAACCCCAGCATTTT.

This clonotype was seen at least ten times. V and J are TRBV14 and TRBJ1-2; 7 positions agree with TRBD1. Germline-derived CDR1 and CDR2 are SGHDN and FVKESK. This CDR3 spans 14 amino acids. Trimming cost V 4 bases and J 10 bases; bases outside gene matches: 12. In DNA, the CDR3 is TGTGCCAGCAGCCTACAGGGGTACGGACCCAACTACACCTTC. It encodes CASSLQGYGPNYTF.

This clonotype is deemed medium-sized (0.01 to 0.1%). The J gene is TRBJ2-3, the V gene TRBV29-1; 9 nucleotides agree with TRBD1. V was clipped by 6 bases and J by 2 bases; unmatched bases: 3. CDR1 is SQVTM and CDR2 is ANQGSEA in the germline V gene. This CDR3 is built from 13 residues. CDR3 in DNA: TGCAGCGTCTGGACAGGGGTCACAGATACGCAGTATTTT. Protein product: CSVWTGVTDTQYF.

This clonotype was seen many times. The chain uses TRBV5-8 and TRBJ2-7; TRBD1 matches 9 bases. V dropped 5 bases and J dropped 3; count of bases not matched to a gene: 6. The CDR3 extends over 14 amino acids. The germline V gene encodes CDR1 SGHTS and CDR2 YDEGEE. The DNA of the CDR3 is TGTGCCAGCAGTTCCGGGACAGGGTTCTACGAGCAGTACTTC. As protein: CASSSGTGFYEQYF.

This clonotype was counted at least ten times. This chain links TRBV5-6 with TRBJ1-2; D not resolved. CDR3 length: 17 amino acids. Looked up from germline, CDR1 is SGHDT and CDR2 is YYEEEE. Trimming took off 1 base at V and 2 bases at J, with 18 bases between the two ends. Written as DNA, the CDR3 is TGTGCCAGCAGCTTGCCGTACAGAGCCCAAGGAAACTATGGCTACACCTTC. Protein: CASSLPYRAQGNYGYTF.

The table lists this clonotype with many counts. The gene calls are TRBV28 and TRBJ2-7; no reliable D call. CDR3 size: 17 residues. Germline values: CDR1 MDHEN, CDR2 SYDVKM. V was trimmed by 5 bases and J by 2 bases, leaving 22 bases between them. CDR3 DNA: TGTGCCAGCAGTGCCCTATCGGGCCTCGGGTTGACCTACGAGCAGTACTTC. Amino acids: CASSALSGLGLTYEQYF.

This clonotype was seen ten or more times. The chain couples TRBV29-1 to TRBJ2-7; D not certain. V dropped 4 bases and J dropped 0 bases, with 7 bases sitting between them. Germline V gene data show CDR1 as SQVTM and CDR2 as ANQGSEA. This CDR3 has 12 residues. The CDR3 DNA sequence: TGCAGCGTTGGCCCAAACTCCTACGAGCAGTACTTC. Residues: CSVGPNSYEQYF.

This clonotype was counted only a few times. The chain employs TRBV20-1 and TRBJ1-5; D remains ambiguous. V lost 5 bases, J lost 0 bases, and 11 bases lay in between. The germline gives CDR1 DFQATT, CDR2 SNEGSKA (reference sequence). The CDR3 runs to 14 residues. The CDR3 protein is CSASDPPSNQPQHF. The CDR3 nucleotides read TGCAGTGCTTCGGACCCGCCTAGCAATCAGCCCCAGCATTTT.

Ten or more counts support this clonotype. The V call is TRBV6-2 or TRBV6-3, the J call TRBJ2-5; D assignment may be TRBD1 or TRBD2 (6 bases each). This CDR3 region has 18 residues. Trimming stripped 2 bases from V and 2 bases from J, with 21 bases between. The germline V gene encodes CDR1 MNHEY and CDR2 SVGEGT. The CDR3 region has the DNA TGTGCCAGCAGTTACCAGGGGCCGGGGAGCGGGCCGCAAGAGACCCAGTACTTC. Encoded protein: CASSYQGPGSGPQETQYF.

This clonotype has ten or more counts. The V call is TRBV4-1, the J call TRBJ2-2; D unclear. The CDR3 spans 15 residues. The V end was cut by 1 base, the J end by 5 bases, with 11 bases between. The germline V gene has CDR1 MGHRA and CDR2 YSYEKL. The CDR3 nucleotides are TGCGCCAGCAGCCAAGTGGCTGCCACGACCGGGGAGCTGTTTTTT. This codes for CASSQVAATTGELFF.

This clonotype has just a few counts. The chain recombines TRBV24-1 with TRBJ2-1; D unclear. The CDR3 has 14 residues. Between the trimmed V and J ends, which lost 0 bases and 6 bases, there was a span of 8 bases. Germline-derived CDR1 and CDR2 are KGHDR and SFDVKD. The CDR3 here is CATSDLRHRNEQFF. The CDR3 DNA reads TGTGCCACCAGTGATTTGCGGCACCGCAATGAGCAGTTCTTC.

This clonotype showed up many times. This chain connects TRBV9 to TRBJ2-3; no clear D. Germline CDR1 and CDR2: SGDLS and YYNGEE. The CDR3 has 12 residues. Trimming cost V 0 bases and J 4 bases, with 3 bases left between them. The CDR3 loop reads CASSVAADTQYF. The CDR3 nucleotides read TGTGCCAGCAGCGTAGCCGCAGATACGCAGTATTTT.

This clonotype was observed at least ten times. The chain has TRBV6-9 and TRBJ2-1; 7 bases are a match to TRBD1. Germline loops: CDR1 MNHGY, CDR2 SVAAGI. Unmatched junction bases numbered 13, after V lost 5 bases and J lost 9 bases. The length of the CDR3 is 15 residues. The CDR3 region is CASSRDRLMGAEQFF. The CDR3 DNA follows: TGTGCCAGCAGTCGGGACAGACTTATGGGGGCTGAGCAGTTCTTC.